The following is a T cell receptor (beta chain) sequence with its context. These data belong to a study of blood T cell repertoires in COVID-19. The overall study: Samples of COVID-19 (acute and convalescent) were obtained from the United States, Italy and Spain. PBMCs, B-cell-depleted T cells, or T cells provided the cDNA or gDNA that made up the material.

V lost 6 bases to trimming and J lost 3 bases; unmatched junction nucleotides: 8. Germline V gene data show CDR1 as KGHSH and CDR2 as LQKENI. The CDR3 totals 16 residues. In the authors' methods: Amplified reference gene primers provided the basis for estimating nucleated cell counts. Profiled with immunoSEQ multiplex PCR; TCRdb holds only in-frame clones, not every one. That table gives V, J and clone size, and the DNA gave D and trimming. Of about 670,000 clones listed, 85% to 90% are singletons. The chain links TRBV18 to TRBJ2-1; the match to TRBD1 covers 10 bases. The receptor was isolated from a woman between 18 and 30 years old with acute or convalescent COVID-19. Sequencing input: peripheral blood. The CDR3 reads CASSLRDRGHYNEQFF. The DNA for the CDR3 is TGTGCCAGCTCGCTCCGGGACAGGGGTCACTACAATGAGCAGTTCTTC.